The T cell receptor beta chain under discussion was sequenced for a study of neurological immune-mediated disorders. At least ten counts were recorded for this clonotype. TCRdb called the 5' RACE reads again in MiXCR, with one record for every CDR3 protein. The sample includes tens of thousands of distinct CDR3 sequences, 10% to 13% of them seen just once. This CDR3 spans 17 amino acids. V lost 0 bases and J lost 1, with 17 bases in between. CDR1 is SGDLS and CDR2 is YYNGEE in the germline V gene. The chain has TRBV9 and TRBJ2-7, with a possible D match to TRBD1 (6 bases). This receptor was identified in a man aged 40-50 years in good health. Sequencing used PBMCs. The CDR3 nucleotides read TGTGCCAGCAGCGTAGCCCCCGGACAGACAGAGTCCTACGAGCAGTACTTC. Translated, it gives CASSVAPGQTESYEQYF. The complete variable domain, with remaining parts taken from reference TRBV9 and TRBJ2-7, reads DSGVTQTPKHLITATGQRVTLRCSPRSGDLSVYWYQQSLDQGLQFLIQYYNGEERAKGNILERFSAQQFPDLHSELNLSSLELGDSALYFCASSVAPGQTESYEQYFGPGTRLTVT.